These 2 T cell receptor beta chains originate from one sample sequenced in a study of CD8 T cells in Susac syndrome. RNA amounts of about 0.5 to 1 ug underwent reverse transcription with random hexamers. MiXCR, run by TCRdb on the immunoSEQ multiplex PCR reads, gives a single entry per CDR3 protein. The sample records 100,000 to 150,000 distinct CDR3 sequences, around 80% being singletons. The sample was CD8+ T cells from PBMCs. The receptors derive from a human donor with multiple sclerosis.

This sequence joins TRBV19 and TRBJ2-7; the D gene is possibly TRBD2 (5 bases). Germline lookup yields CDR1 LNHDA and CDR2 SQIVND (reference sequence). The length of the CDR3 is 15 residues. Trimming took 3 bases from V and 3 from J, leaving 15 bases between them. The CDR3 sequence is CASSMAYTGIYEQYV. The CDR3 DNA follows: TGTGCCAGTAGTATGGCCTACACGGGAATCTACGAGCAGTACGTC.

V gene TRBV6-2 or TRBV6-3 combines with J gene TRBJ2-7; TRBD2 matches at 7 bases. The CDR3 runs to 13 residues. J was trimmed by 6 bases and V by 6 bases; bases with no gene match: 8. CDR1 is MNHEY, CDR2 SVGEGT, per germline. The CDR3 protein is CASSPSGMGEQYV. The CDR3 DNA reads as TGTGCCAGCAGCCCCAGCGGGATGGGCGAGCAGTACGTC.